This T cell receptor beta chain was identified in a study of blood T cell repertoires in COVID-19. On the study more broadly: There were acute and convalescent COVID-19 samples, and they came from the United States, Italy and Spain. PBMCs, B-cell-depleted T cells, or T cells provided the cDNA or gDNA that made up the material.

Profiled with immunoSEQ multiplex PCR; TCRdb holds only in-frame clones, not every one. The sample carries around 150,000 clones, around 84% recorded once. V lost 1 base to trimming and J lost 4 bases; unmatched junction nucleotides: 8. From germline, CDR1 is SGHRS and CDR2 YFSETQ. The CDR3 is made up of 16 amino acids. Sequenced: peripheral blood. The rearrangement links TRBV5-1 to TRBJ2-3; 8 bases map to TRBD1. The source of this sequence is a man aged 35 to 55 with acute or convalescent COVID-19. The CDR3 is CASSLPGTGDSDTQYF. CDR3 DNA sequence: TGCGCCAGCAGCTTGCCCGGGACAGGAGACTCAGATACGCAGTATTTT.